The 4 T cell receptor beta chains reported below all come from one sample, sequenced in a study of human T cells and chemical hapten exposure. Time point specified: patch test 3, about 24 weeks after DPC sensitization. Sample treatment: therapeutic diphenylcyclopropenone sensitization with weekly scalp DPC. One entry per CDR3 protein results from TCRdb running MiXCR on the RACE reads. The sample comprises about 190,000 distinct CDR3 sequences, 24% of which are singletons, and roughly 2.5% rests with the top ten. Sequenced material: whole blood, taken in connection with sensitization to the hapten diphenylcyclopropenone (DPC). These receptors were obtained from a woman aged 40 to 49 with alopecia areata. Some clones in this sample may be carry-over from other donors' samples.

The V and J genes are TRBV29-1 and TRBJ1-5; 7 nucleotides match TRBD1. The CDR3 has 13 residues. The germline gives CDR1 SQVTM, CDR2 ANQGSEA. Trimming at V came to 4 bases and at J to 4 bases, leaving 4 bases not matched to a gene. DNA for the CDR3: TGCAGCGTTGCTGGGACAGCTAATCAGCCCCAGCATTTT. It yields the protein CSVAGTANQPQHF.

The CDR3 nucleotides read TGTGCCAGCAGACGAACCGGGACCTTCTCTGGAAACACCATATATTTT. Its translation is CASRRTGTFSGNTIYF. V usage is TRBV27 and J usage is TRBJ1-3, with TRBD1 as a possible D gene (5 bases). V was shortened by 6 bases and J by 0 bases, with 15 bases between the two germline ends. This CDR3 has 16 residues. CDR1 is MNHEY, CDR2 SMNVEV, per germline (reference sequence).

This clonotype has only a few counts. The rearrangement uses TRBV7-2 and TRBJ1-5, with D hard to call. V was pared by 5 bases and J by 3 bases, with 5 bases between. Germline lookup yields CDR1 SGHTA and CDR2 FQGNSA. The CDR3 is 12 amino acids. This CDR3 reads CASSIYNQPQHF. The CDR3 DNA reads TGTGCCAGCAGCATTTACAATCAGCCCCAGCATTTT.

This clonotype was counted ten times or more. This rearrangement joins TRBV29-1 to TRBJ2-5, with TRBD2 matching over 10 bases. Losses at the gene ends were 2 bases for V and 5 bases for J; bases not matched to a gene: 8. Germline values: CDR1 SQVTM, CDR2 ANQGSEA. The CDR3 is 15 amino acids. The CDR3 region has the DNA TGCAGCGTTGAACTAGCGGGAGCTCGGGGGGAGACCCAGTACTTC. It is translated as CSVELAGARGETQYF.